One and the same sample provided the 14 T cell receptor beta chains below, sequenced in a study of cytomegalovirus exposure and HLA in healthy donors (dated by TCRdb to about 2017). Libraries were made using the immunoSEQ multiplex PCR assay. A mixture of 60 forward primers for TCR Vbeta segments and 13 reverse primers for TCR Jbeta segments was used in the multiplex PCR. TCRdb obtained this table from immuneACCESS and retained in-frame rearrangements with V and J assigned. These tables miss some clones; where compared with another copy, unresolved V genes account for less than half of the shortfall, and the remainder is unexplained. This sample gives approximately 82,000 clones in total; around 79% of them show up just once. The top ten constitute less than 2% of the sample. Sequencing was performed on PBMCs. The receptors shown here come from a middle-aged man in good health and CMV-seronegative.

The chain joins TRBV5-1 to TRBJ2-7, with 7 bases matching TRBD2. Germline V lookup: CDR1 SGHRS, CDR2 YFSETQ. V lost 0 bases to trimming and J lost 2 bases; unmatched junction nucleotides: 8. The CDR3 is 16 amino acids. The CDR3 sequence: CASSLDAGAPTYEQYF. As DNA, the CDR3 is TGCGCCAGCAGCTTGGACGCGGGAGCCCCAACCTACGAGCAGTACTTC.

This sequence joins TRBV19 and TRBJ1-2; D is perhaps TRBD1 (6 bases). Per the germline V gene, CDR1 is LNHDA and CDR2 is SQIVND (reference sequence). V was clipped by 6 bases and J by 3 bases, with 11 bases between them. The length of the CDR3 is 13 residues. This CDR3 reads CASRDRTDYGYTF. The CDR3 DNA is TGTGCCAGTAGGGACAGAACGGACTATGGCTACACCTTC. Based on the CDR3 plus reference TRBV19 and TRBJ1-2, the full variable domain is DGGITQSPKYLFRKEGQNVTLSCEQNLNHDAMYWYRQDPGQGLRLIYYSQIVNDFQKGDIAEGYSVSREKKESFPLTVTSAQKNPTAFYLCASRDRTDYGYTFGSGTRLTVV.

This clone came up once. The V gene is TRBV21-1, the J gene TRBJ1-2; TRBD1 reflects the table's D call only, with no check against the DNA. TRBV21-1 is an annotated pseudogene. CDR3 length equals 14 residues. As DNA, the CDR3 is TGTGCCAGCAGCAAAGCTCAGGGGGCATTTGGCTACACCTTC. Its protein is CASSKAQGAFGYTF.

The genes are TRBV5-1 and TRBJ2-2; 9 positions match TRBD1. CDR3 size: 14 residues. The trim removed 4 bases at V and 3 bases at J, leaving 1 base unmatched. Germline values: CDR1 SGHRS, CDR2 YFSETQ. The CDR3 DNA follows: TGCGCCAGCAGCCGACAGGGGGACACCGGGGAGCTGTTTTTT. Translated: CASSRQGDTGELFF.

This chain uses TRBV5-8 with TRBJ1-1; D is uncertain. The CDR3 loop spans 14 amino acids. Trimming stripped 4 bases from V and 4 bases from J, with 14 bases between. Germline V CDR1 and CDR2: SGHTS, YDEGEE. Here the CDR3 DNA reads TGTGCCAGCAGCCCACAGATCCGAGCCACTGAAGCTTTCTTT. Its protein is CASSPQIRATEAFF.

The rearrangement joins TRBV19 to TRBJ2-5; D not resolved. Germline V gene data show CDR1 as LNHDA and CDR2 as SQIVND (reference sequence). V gave up 1 base and J gave up 7 bases, with 13 bases separating them. CDR3 length equals 14 residues. Here the CDR3 DNA reads TGTGCCAGTAGTATAGGAGATGGATCGGGGACCCAGTACTTC. It yields the protein CASSIGDGSGTQYF.

The chain employs TRBV27 and TRBJ1-3, with TRBD1 matching over 11 bases. The CDR3 has 16 residues. CDR1 and CDR2 (germline): MNHEY, SMNVEV (reference sequence). V lost 1 base to trimming and J lost 4 bases; unmatched junction nucleotides: 3. For the CDR3, the DNA is TGTGCCAGCAGTTTATTAGGACAGGGGGCCGGAAACACCATATATTTT. Translation gives CASSLLGQGAGNTIYF.

V usage is TRBV5-4 and J usage is TRBJ2-5; a weak D match, TRBD2 (6 bases). The ends were cut back, 3 bases at V and 2 bases at J, with 11 bases in the middle. Germline loops: CDR1 SGHNT, CDR2 YYREEE (reference sequence). This CDR3 contains 14 residues. This CDR3 reads CASSWREGQETQYF. The CDR3 DNA is TGTGCCAGCAGCTGGAGGGAAGGTCAAGAGACCCAGTACTTC. Complete variable domain (other parts from reference TRBV5-4 and TRBJ2-5): ETGVTQSPTHLIKTRGQQVTLRCSSQSGHNTVSWYQQALGQGPQFIFQYYREEENGRGNFPPRFSGLQFPNYSSELNVNALELDDSALYLCASSWREGQETQYFGPGTRLLVL.

The V call is TRBV5-1, the J call TRBJ1-1; D remains ambiguous. The CDR3 totals 12 residues. V lost 5 bases and J 6 bases, leaving 11 bases between the germline ends. Germline V gene data show CDR1 as SGHRS and CDR2 as YFSETQ. DNA for the CDR3: TGCGCCAGCAGTTTCGGAGGATCTGAAGCTTTCTTT. Translated, it gives CASSFGGSEAFF. The entire variable domain, with the rest obtained from reference TRBV5-1 and TRBJ1-1, is as follows: KAGVTQTPRYLIKTRGQQVTLSCSPISGHRSVSWYQQTPGQGLQFLFEYFSETQRNKGNFPGRFSGRQFSNSRSEMNVSTLELGDSALYLCASSFGGSEAFFGQGTRLTVV.

The chain is built from TRBV18 and TRBJ2-3, with a weak D call TRBD2 (6 bases). The CDR3 runs 13 residues. V was pared by 6 bases and J by 3 bases, with 10 bases between. The germline gives CDR1 KGHSH, CDR2 LQKENI. This CDR3 reads CASSEGGTDTQYF. The CDR3 DNA reads TGTGCCAGCTCCGAGGGAGGTACAGATACGCAGTATTTT.

This clone was observed once. The chain combines TRBV27 with TRBJ2-7; 9 bases are a match to TRBD2. With V trimmed by 3 bases and J by 5 bases, 8 bases remained unmatched. CDR3 length: 15 amino acids. From germline, CDR1 is MNHEY and CDR2 SMNVEV (reference sequence). CDR3 nucleotides: TGTGCCAGCAGTTTGGTTGGTAGCGGGAGCCACGAGCAGTACTTC. Translating gives CASSLVGSGSHEQYF.

This chain connects TRBV6-1 to TRBJ2-7; 8 positions agree with TRBD1. The V and J ends lost 3 bases and 4 bases, in that order; junction bases with no gene match: 14. Germline V CDR1 and CDR2: MNHNS, SASEGT. CDR3 length equals 17 residues. Written as DNA, the CDR3 is TGTGCCAGCAGTGAGGCCGCCCAGGGGGCGCGTTGGTACGAGCAGTACTTC. Translation: CASSEAAQGARWYEQYF.

The V call is TRBV10-3, the J call TRBJ2-2, with 13 positions matching TRBD2. The CDR3 is 18 amino acids. With V trimmed by 5 bases and J by 4 bases, 10 bases remained unmatched. CDR1 is ENHRY and CDR2 is SYGVKD in the germline V gene. The CDR3 nucleotides read TGTGCCATCAGTCCTCGGACTAGCGGGAGAAGGGTCACCGGGGAGCTGTTTTTT. Encoded protein: CAISPRTSGRRVTGELFF.

The J gene is TRBJ2-1, the V gene TRBV11-3, with D possibly matching TRBD2 (8 bases). This CDR3 has 17 residues. V lost 1 base, J lost 8 bases, and 21 bases lay in between. Germline V gene data show CDR1 as SGHNT and CDR2 as YENEEA. CDR3 region: CASSLGRREGQGDEQFF. The CDR3 DNA reads as TGTGCCAGCAGCTTAGGTCGACGGGAGGGGCAGGGGGATGAGCAGTTCTTC.